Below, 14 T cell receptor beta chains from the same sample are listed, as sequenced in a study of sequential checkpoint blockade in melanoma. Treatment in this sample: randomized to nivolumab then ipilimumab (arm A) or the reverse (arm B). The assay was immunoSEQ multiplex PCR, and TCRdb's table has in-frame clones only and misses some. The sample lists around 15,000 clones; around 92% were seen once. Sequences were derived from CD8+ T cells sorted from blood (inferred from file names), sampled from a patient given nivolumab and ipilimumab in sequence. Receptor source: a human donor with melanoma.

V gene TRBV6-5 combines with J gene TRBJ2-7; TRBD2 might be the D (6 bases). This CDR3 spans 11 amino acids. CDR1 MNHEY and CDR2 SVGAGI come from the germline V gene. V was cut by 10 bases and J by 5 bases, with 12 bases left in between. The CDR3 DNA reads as TGTGCCACGACTAGTTTCAACGAGCAGTACTTC. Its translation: CATTSFNEQYF.

The CDR3 sequence: CASSSGTGEGEQYV. The CDR3 DNA follows: TGTGCCAGCAGTTCCGGGACAGGGGAAGGCGAGCAGTACGTC. This chain joins TRBV27 and TRBJ2-7; the match to TRBD1 covers 10 bases. From germline, CDR1 is MNHEY and CDR2 SMNVEV (reference sequence). V gave up 4 bases and J gave up 6 bases; unmatched junction bases: 6. The CDR3 loop spans 14 amino acids.

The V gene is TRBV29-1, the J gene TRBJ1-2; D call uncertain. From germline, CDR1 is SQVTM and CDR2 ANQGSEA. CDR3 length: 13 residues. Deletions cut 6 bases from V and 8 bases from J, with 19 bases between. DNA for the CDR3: TGCAGCGTAATGGACTGGGATATCAGGGGCTACACCTTC. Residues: CSVMDWDIRGYTF. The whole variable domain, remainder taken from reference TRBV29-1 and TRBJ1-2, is SAVISQKPSRDICQRGTSLTIQCQVDSQVTMMFWYRQQPGQSLTLIATANQGSEATYESGFVIDKFPISRPNLTFSTLTVSNMSPEDSSIYLCSVMDWDIRGYTFGSGTRLTVV.

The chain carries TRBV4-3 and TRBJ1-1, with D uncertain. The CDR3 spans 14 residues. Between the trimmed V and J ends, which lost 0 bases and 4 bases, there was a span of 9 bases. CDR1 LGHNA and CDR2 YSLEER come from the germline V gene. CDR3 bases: TGCGCCAGCAGCCAAGATGAGGTGGGCACTGAAGCTTTCTTT. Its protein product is CASSQDEVGTEAFF.

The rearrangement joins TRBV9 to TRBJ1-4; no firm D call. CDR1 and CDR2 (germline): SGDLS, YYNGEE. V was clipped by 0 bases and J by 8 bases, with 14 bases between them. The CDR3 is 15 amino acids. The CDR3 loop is CASSVGEVAVEKLFF. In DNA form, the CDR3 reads TGTGCCAGCAGCGTAGGGGAGGTTGCGGTGGAAAAACTGTTTTTT.

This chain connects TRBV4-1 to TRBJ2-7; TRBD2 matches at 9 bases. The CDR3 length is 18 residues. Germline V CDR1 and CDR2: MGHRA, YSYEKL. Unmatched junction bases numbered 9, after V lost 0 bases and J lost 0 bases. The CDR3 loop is CASSQDSGSGRISYEQYF. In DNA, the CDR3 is TGCGCCAGCAGCCAAGATTCGGGGAGCGGGAGGATCTCCTACGAGCAGTACTTC.

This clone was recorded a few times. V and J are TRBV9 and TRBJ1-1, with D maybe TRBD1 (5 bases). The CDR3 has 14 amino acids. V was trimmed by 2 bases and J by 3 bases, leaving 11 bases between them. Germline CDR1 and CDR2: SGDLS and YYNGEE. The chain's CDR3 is CASSVRDWDTEAFF. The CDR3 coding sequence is TGTGCCAGCAGCGTGCGGGACTGGGACACTGAAGCTTTCTTT.

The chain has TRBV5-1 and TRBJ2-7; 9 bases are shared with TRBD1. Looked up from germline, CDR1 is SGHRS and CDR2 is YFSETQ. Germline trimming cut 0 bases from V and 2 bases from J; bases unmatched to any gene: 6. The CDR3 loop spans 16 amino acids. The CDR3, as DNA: TGCGCCAGCAGCTTGGAACCGGGACAGGGAACCTACGAGCAGTACGTC. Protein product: CASSLEPGQGTYEQYV.

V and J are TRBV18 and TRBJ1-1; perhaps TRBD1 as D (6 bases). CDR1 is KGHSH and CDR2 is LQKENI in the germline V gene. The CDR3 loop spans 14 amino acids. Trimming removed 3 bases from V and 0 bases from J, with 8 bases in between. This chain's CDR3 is CASSPTGMNTEAFF. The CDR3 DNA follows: TGTGCCAGCTCACCGACAGGCATGAACACTGAAGCTTTCTTT.

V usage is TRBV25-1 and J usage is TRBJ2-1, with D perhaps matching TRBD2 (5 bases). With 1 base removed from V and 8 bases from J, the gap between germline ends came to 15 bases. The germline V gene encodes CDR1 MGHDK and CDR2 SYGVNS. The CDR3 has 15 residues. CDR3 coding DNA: TGTGCCAGCAGTGAATTCAGCGGCCCCGGGGATGAGCAGTTCTTC. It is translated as CASSEFSGPGDEQFF.

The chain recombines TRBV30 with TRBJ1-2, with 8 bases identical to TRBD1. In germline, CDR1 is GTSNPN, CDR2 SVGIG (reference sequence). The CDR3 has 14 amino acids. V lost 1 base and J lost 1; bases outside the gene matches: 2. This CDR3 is CAWSGTGHNYGYTF. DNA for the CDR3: TGTGCCTGGAGTGGGACAGGGCATAACTATGGCTACACCTTC.

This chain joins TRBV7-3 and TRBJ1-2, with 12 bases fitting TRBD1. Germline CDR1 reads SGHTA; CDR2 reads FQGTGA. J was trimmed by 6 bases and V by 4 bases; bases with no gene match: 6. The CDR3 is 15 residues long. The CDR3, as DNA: TGTGCCAGCAGCTCGGGACAGGGGGCGCTTGATGGCTACACCTTC. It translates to CASSSGQGALDGYTF.

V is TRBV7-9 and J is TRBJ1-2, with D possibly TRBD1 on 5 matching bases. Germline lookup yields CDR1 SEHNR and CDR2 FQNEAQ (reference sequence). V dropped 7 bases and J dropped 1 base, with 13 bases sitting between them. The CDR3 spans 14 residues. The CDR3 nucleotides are TGTGCCAGCACCGGGGGAACCGATAACTATGGCTACACCTTC. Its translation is CASTGGTDNYGYTF.

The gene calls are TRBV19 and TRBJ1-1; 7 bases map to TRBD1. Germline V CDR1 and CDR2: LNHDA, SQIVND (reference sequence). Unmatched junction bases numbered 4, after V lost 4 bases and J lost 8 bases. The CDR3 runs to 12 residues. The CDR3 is CASSTTQGEAFF. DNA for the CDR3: TGTGCCAGTAGTACCACACAGGGGGAAGCTTTCTTT.